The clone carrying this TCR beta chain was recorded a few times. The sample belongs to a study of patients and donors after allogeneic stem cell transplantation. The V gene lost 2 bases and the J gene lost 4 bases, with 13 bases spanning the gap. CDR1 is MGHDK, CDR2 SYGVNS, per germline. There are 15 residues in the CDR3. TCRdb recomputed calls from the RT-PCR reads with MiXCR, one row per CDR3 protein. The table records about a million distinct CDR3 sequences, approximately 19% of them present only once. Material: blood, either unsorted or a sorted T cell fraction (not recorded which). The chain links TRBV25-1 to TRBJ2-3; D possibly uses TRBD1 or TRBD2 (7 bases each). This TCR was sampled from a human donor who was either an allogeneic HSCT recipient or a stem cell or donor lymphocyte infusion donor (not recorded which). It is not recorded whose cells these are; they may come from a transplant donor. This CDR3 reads CASSEAAGGADTQYF. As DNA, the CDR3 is TGTGCCAGCAGTGAAGCCGCAGGGGGGGCAGATACGCAGTATTTT.